This TCR beta chain is from a study of cytomegalovirus exposure and HLA in healthy donors. Vbeta (60) and Jbeta (13) primers were used in the PCR. Sequencing was performed with immunoSEQ multiplex PCR; in TCRdb, only in-frame clones are kept and a portion is missing. The profile shows about 130,000 clones, over 75% of them singletons. This clone showed up just a few times. Its antigen is currently unknown. The study, taken as a whole, reports: Reportedly, TCR beta sequences accurately predicted HLA-A and HLA-B alleles in most subjects.

The CDR3 covers 13 residues. Per germline, CDR1 MNHNS and CDR2 SASEGT. V shed 7 bases and J 3 bases; nucleotides not matched to a gene: 5. Sequencing input: PBMCs. The source of this sequence is a middle-aged woman in good health and CMV-seropositive. The chain carries TRBV6-1 and TRBJ2-7; 8 bases are a match to TRBD1. Here the CDR3 reads CASKRDRNYEQYF. CDR3 in DNA: TGTGCCAGCAAGAGGGACAGGAACTACGAGCAGTACTTC.